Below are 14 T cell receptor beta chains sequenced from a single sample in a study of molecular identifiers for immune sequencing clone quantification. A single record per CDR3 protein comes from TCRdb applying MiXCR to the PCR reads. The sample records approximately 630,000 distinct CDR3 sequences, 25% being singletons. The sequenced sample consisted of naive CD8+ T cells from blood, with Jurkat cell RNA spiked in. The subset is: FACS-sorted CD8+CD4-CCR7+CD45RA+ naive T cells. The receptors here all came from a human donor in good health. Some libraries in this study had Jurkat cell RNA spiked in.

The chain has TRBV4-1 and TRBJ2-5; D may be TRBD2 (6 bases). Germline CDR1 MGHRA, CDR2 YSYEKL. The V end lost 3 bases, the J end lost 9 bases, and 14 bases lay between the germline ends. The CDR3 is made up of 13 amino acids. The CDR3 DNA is TGCGCCAGCAGCCACATCGGGGAGGAGCCCCAGTACTTC. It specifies CASSHIGEEPQYF.

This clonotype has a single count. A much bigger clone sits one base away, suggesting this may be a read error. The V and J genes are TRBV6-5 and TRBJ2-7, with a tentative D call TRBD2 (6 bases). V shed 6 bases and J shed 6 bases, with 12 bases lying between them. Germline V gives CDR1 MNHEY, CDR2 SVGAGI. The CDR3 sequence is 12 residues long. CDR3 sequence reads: CASRSLGGEQYF. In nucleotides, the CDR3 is TGTGCCAGCAGATCCCTGGGGGGCGAGCAGTACTTC.

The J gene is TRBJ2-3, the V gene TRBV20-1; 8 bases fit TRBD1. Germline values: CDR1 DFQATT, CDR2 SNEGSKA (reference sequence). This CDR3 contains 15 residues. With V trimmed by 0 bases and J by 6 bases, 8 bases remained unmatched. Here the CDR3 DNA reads TGCAGTGCTAGAGATTCTGGACAGGGTCACGATACGCAGTATTTT. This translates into CSARDSGQGHDTQYF.

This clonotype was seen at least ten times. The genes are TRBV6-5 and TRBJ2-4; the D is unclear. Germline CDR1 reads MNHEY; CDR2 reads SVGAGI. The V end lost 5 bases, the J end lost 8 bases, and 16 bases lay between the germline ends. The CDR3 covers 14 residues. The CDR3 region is CASSTSGPKDIQYF. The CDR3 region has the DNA TGTGCCAGCAGTACTTCCGGGCCTAAGGACATTCAGTACTTC.

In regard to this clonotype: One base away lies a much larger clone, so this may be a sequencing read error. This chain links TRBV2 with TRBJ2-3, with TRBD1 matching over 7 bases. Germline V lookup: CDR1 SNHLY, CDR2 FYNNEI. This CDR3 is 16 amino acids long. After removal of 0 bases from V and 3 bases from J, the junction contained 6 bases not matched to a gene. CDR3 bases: TGTGCCAGCAGTGAAGCGAGCGACAGGGCGACAGATACGCAGTATTTT. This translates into CASSEASDRATDTQYF.

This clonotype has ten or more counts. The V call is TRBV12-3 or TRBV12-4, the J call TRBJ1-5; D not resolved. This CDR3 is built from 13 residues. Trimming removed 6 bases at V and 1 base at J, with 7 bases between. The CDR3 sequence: CASSLNSNQPQHF. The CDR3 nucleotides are TGTGCCAGCAGCTTAAACAGCAATCAGCCCCAGCATTTT.

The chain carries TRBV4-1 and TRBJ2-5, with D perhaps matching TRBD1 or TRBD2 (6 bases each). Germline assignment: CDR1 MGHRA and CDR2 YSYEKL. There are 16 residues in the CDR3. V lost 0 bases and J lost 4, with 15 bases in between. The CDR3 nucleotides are TGCGCCAGCAGCCAAGAAGGAGAGGGGGGCCGAGAGACCCAGTACTTC. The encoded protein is CASSQEGEGGRETQYF.

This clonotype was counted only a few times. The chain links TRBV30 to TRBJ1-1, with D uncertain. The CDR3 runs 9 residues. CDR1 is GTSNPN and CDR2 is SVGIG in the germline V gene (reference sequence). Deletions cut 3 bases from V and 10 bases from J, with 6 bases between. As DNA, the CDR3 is TGTGCCTGGAGGCCGGGAGCTTTCTTT. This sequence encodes CAWRPGAFF.

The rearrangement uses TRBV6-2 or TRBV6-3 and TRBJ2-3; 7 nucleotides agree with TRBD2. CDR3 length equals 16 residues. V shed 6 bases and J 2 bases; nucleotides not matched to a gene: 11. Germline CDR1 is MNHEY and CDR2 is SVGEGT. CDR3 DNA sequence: TGTGCCAGCAGACTACCTAGCGGAGACTTCACAGATACGCAGTATTTT. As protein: CASRLPSGDFTDTQYF.

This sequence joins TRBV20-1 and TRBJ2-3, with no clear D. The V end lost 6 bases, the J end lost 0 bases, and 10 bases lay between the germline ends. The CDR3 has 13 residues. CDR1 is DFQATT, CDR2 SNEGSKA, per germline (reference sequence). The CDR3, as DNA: TGCAGTGCAGGAACGTCTAGCACAGATACGCAGTATTTT. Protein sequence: CSAGTSSTDTQYF.

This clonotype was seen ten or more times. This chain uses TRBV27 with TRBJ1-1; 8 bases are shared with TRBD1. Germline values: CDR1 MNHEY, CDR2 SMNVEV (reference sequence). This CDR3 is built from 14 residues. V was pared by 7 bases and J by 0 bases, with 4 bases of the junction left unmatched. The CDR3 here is CASMTGAMNTEAFF. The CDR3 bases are TGTGCCAGCATGACAGGGGCGATGAACACTGAAGCTTTCTTT.

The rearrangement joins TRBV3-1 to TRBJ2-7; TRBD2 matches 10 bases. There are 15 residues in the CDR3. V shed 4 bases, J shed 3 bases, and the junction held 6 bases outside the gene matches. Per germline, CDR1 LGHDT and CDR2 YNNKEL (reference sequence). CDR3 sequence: CASSRPSGGNYEQYF. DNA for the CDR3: TGTGCCAGCAGCCGACCTAGCGGGGGAAACTACGAGCAGTACTTC.

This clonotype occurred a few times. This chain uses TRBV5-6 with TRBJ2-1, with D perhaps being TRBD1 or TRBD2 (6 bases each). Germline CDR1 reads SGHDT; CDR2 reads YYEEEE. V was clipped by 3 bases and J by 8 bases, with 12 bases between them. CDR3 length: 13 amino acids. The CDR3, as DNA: TGTGCCAGCAGCTGGGGGGCATCCGATGAGCAGTTCTTC. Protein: CASSWGASDEQFF.

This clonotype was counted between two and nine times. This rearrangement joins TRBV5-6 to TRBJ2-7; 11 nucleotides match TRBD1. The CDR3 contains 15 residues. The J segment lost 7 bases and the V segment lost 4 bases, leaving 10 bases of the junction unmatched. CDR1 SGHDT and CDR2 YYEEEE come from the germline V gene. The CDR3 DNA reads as TGTGCCAGCAGCGGGACCGGGACAGGGGGTGGTGAGCAGTACTTC. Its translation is CASSGTGTGGGEQYF. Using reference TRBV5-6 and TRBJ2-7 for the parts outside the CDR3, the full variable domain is DAGVTQSPTHLIKTRGQQVTLRCSPKSGHDTVSWYQQALGQGPQFIFQYYEEEERQRGNFPDRFSGHQFPNYSSELNVNALLLGDSALYLCASSGTGTGGGEQYFGPGTRLTVT.